One and the same sample provided the 6 T cell receptor beta chains below, sequenced in a study of OX40 agonist ivuxolimab in advanced cancers. Assay: immunoSEQ multiplex PCR; the TCRdb copy retains only in-frame clones and omits some. In the table there are 45,000 to 60,000 clones, roughly 92% of which are singletons. The sequenced sample was CD4+ or CD8+ T cells sorted from blood, obtained in a trial of the OX40 agonist ivuxolimab. These receptors all come from an adult with an advanced solid tumor such as melanoma, head and neck, liver or kidney cancer.

This rearrangement joins TRBV5-1 to TRBJ1-1; D perhaps matches TRBD1 (6 bases). Per germline, CDR1 SGHRS and CDR2 YFSETQ. Trimming stripped 1 base from V and 1 base from J, with 11 bases between. This CDR3 spans 15 amino acids. The CDR3 protein is CASSLYGTRNTEAFF. The CDR3 nucleotides are TGCGCCAGCAGCTTGTACGGGACAAGGAACACTGAAGCTTTCTTT.

There are a few counts of this clone. In nucleotides, the CDR3 is TGTGCCAGCTCACCATCCGGCGGGATAACCTACAATGAGCAGTTCTTC. This sequence encodes CASSPSGGITYNEQFF. J is TRBJ2-1 and V is TRBV18, with a possible D match to TRBD2 (6 bases). The V and J ends lost 2 bases and 2 bases respectively, with 13 bases between them. There are 16 residues in the CDR3. The germline V gene encodes CDR1 KGHSH and CDR2 LQKENI.

The rearrangement uses TRBV7-2 and TRBJ1-5, with no clear D. The germline CDR1 and CDR2 sequences are SGHTA and FQGNSA. The CDR3 covers 14 residues. V gave up 2 bases and J gave up 7 bases, with 12 bases separating them. DNA of the CDR3: TGTGCCAGCAGCTTATTCGGGTTACAACAGCCCCAGCATTTT. It yields the protein CASSLFGLQQPQHF.

The rearrangement uses TRBV6-1 and TRBJ1-1; D is unresolved. Germline V gene sequence: CDR1 MNHNS, CDR2 SASEGT. Between the trimmed V and J ends, which lost 6 bases and 5 bases, there was a span of 10 bases. The CDR3 length is 12 residues. The CDR3 nucleotides read TGTGCCAGCAGGAGAAGTGGGACTGAAGCTTTCTTT. Translating gives CASRRSGTEAFF.

CDR3 residues: CSARQGDEAFF. The CDR3 DNA sequence: TGCAGTGCTCGACAGGGGGATGAAGCTTTCTTT. The chain links TRBV20-1 to TRBJ1-1; 9 bases fit TRBD1. Germline CDR1 and CDR2: DFQATT and SNEGSKA (reference sequence). Trimming at V came to 5 bases and at J to 7 bases, leaving 2 bases not matched to a gene. The CDR3 has 11 residues.

J is TRBJ2-7 and V is TRBV11-2; TRBD2 agrees at 10 bases. J was trimmed by 2 bases and V by 5 bases; bases with no gene match: 3. The CDR3 consists of 14 residues. The germline gives CDR1 SGHAT, CDR2 FQNNGV. This chain's CDR3 is CASSISGRAYEQYF. The CDR3 DNA follows: TGTGCCAGCAGCATCAGCGGGAGGGCCTACGAGCAGTACTTC.